This TCR beta chain came from a study of shared clonotypes between healthy human individuals. The CDR3 has 15 amino acids. The trim removed 3 bases at V and 5 bases at J, leaving 8 bases unmatched. Germline values: CDR1 MNHEY, CDR2 SMNVEV (reference sequence). Template for every sorted-subset replicate PCR totaled about 200 ng DNA, some 30,000 T cell genomes. Profiling relied on immunoSEQ multiplex PCR, and the TCRdb table lists in-frame clones only, not all of them. The sample records approximately 2.1 million clones, more than 85% being singletons. Source material: naive CD4+ T cells from PBMCs. Subset indicated: CD45RA+ positively selected. J is TRBJ2-5 and V is TRBV27; 8 bases agree with TRBD2. This clonotype was sampled from a man aged 18-30 years in good health. Some clones in this sample may be carry-over from other donors' samples. The CDR3 DNA reads TGTGCCAGCAGTTTGAGCGGGAGAGGCCGTGAGACCCAGTACTTC. Its protein product is CASSLSGRGRETQYF.